This paragraph reports one TCR beta chain. The target of this receptor is not known. Base qualities are not at hand, and no much larger clone is one base apart. The TCR beta CDR3 regions were amplified from the RNA transcripts. The TCR CDR3 was subjected to a first round of RT-PCR using the HTBI primer set and the Qiagen OneStep RT-PCR kit. Libraries were constructed in a second round of multiplex PCR, after which size selection and purification were carried out. Paired-end sequencing of the libraries was performed with 100 bp reads on an Illumina HiSeq2000. The authors' pipeline ran thus. SOAPnuke was used to process the raw data, throwing out any read that contained adapters or uncalled bases, had a mean Phred below 15, or lacked an exact constant-primer or identifier match. High-quality paired reads were merged with COPE v1.2.5, and unique nucleotide sequences were defined as clonotypes. MiTCR v1.1 was used to align the clonotypes against IMGT TRBV, TRBD and TRBJ reference segments. Analysis was restricted to V-J combinations with a frequency above 0.0001, which covered roughly 99% of repertoires. A TCS score was defined as the ratio between F50 (clonal expansion) and ExV (chaos), using BLOSUM62-based TCRdist between CDR3 peptides within each V-J. Welch's t-statistics and random forest reduced just over 500 V-J features to about 12, which were used in a naive Bayes classifier (R e1071). The similarity between thyroid and blood repertoires was quantified using the Morisita-Horn index. The public sequencing data were trimmed at Q25 with fastp and processed into clonotypes with MiXCR by TCRdb, which kept only in-frame beta chains. One record per CDR3 amino acid sequence lists the most common genes and DNA. The V and J calls reflect TCRdb's pipeline rather than the authors' work. The sample table contains hundreds of thousands of distinct CDR3 sequences; only one count was recorded for over 35% of them. Of the sample, approximately 8.7% falls within the top ten clones.

The sample belongs to a study of T cells in Graves' hyperthyroidism and ophthalmopathy (dated by TCRdb to the late 2010s). For the wider study: Peripheral blood was collected at initial diagnosis, before any treatment. To identify TCR V-J signatures that set the groups apart, the researchers used a discovery cohort of 100 or so patients, made up of 40 to 45 with Graves' ophthalmopathy and some 56 with stable Graves' hyperthyroidism. Whether ophthalmopathy could be predicted prospectively was tested in an independent validation cohort made up of 18 to 20 hyperthyroidism patients plus 17 patients who later progressed to ophthalmopathy. For training and testing, the 100 or so patients in the discovery cohort were randomly divided in a 7:3 ratio. Thyroid tissue and blood T-cell repertoires from about six Graves' hyperthyroidism patients were also compared in the study. Once sampling was done, hyperthyroidism patients were given methimazole at a starting dose of 30 mg daily, whereas ophthalmopathy patients were given high-dose intravenous methylprednisolone. According to the paper, TCR Vbeta CDR3 sequencing was carried out on around 140 peripheral blood samples, which came from 40 to 45 ophthalmopathy, roughly 75 hyperthyroidism and around 17 progressor patients.

CDR1 and CDR2 were assigned from the germline V gene (reference sequence) as DFQATT and SNEGSKA. Including cysteine and phenylalanine, the CDR3 has 15 amino acids. Solely the CDR3 DNA is kept, with 45 bases framed from the first base. Here V drops 5 bases and J drops 6 bases, and the junction holds 10 bases not matched to any gene. The paper as a whole reports these results and caveats: In cross-validation, a model built on a 13 V-J signature told ophthalmopathy apart from stable hyperthyroidism with less than 90% sensitivity and roughly 81% specificity, and in testing the same model reached 80%/75%. Sample size was not statistically predetermined, and investigators were not blinded to group allocation. Most expanded thyroid clonotypes (frequency above 0.001) were also found in blood, which suggests that blood repertoires may mirror thyroid immune responses. In validation, the model predicted progression to ophthalmopathy a median of 6.5 months before onset, with approximately 71% sensitivity and about 72% specificity.

A patient counted as having stable Graves' hyperthyroidism if no progression to ophthalmopathy occurred over 18 months of follow-up. The hyperthyroidism patients were between 18 and 65 years old and newly diagnosed, with a disease duration of less than 2 months. Patients with uncontrolled infections, other autoimmune diseases, pregnancy or lactation were excluded. Clinical symptoms, serum thyroxine and TRAb, thyroid ultrasound, and orbital computed tomography formed the basis for the diagnoses. PBMCs were isolated from more than 8 ml of fresh peripheral blood by Ficoll-Paque density gradient centrifugation. Trizol reagent was used to extract total RNA, and RNA quality was then checked on an Agilent 2100 Bioanalyzer.

Recombination joined TRBV20-1 with TRBJ2-7; TRBD2 fits 13 bases in the junction. The receptor was isolated from a man younger than 35 with Graves' hyperthyroidism. Sequencing was carried out using blood. The encoded CDR3 is CSAGIPGLAGFEQYF. The nucleotide sequence is given as TGCAGTGCTGGAATCCCGGGACTAGCGGGATTCGAGCAGTACTTC.